This T cell receptor beta chain was captured in a study of T cells in Graves' hyperthyroidism and ophthalmopathy. Study observations and caveats: Blood held most thyroid clonotypes expanded above 0.001 frequency.

This clonotype has at least ten counts. Antigen specificity is unknown. TCR beta CDR3 regions were amplified from RNA. TCR CDR3 underwent first-round RT-PCR with the HTBI primer set. TCRdb re-called the multiplex PCR reads through MiXCR, storing one row per CDR3 protein. This sample carries more than 500,000 distinct CDR3 sequences, over 12% of them seen once, and the ten largest clones take over 3.5%. V lost 2 bases, J lost 0 bases, and 14 bases lay in between. This CDR3 comprises 17 residues. The germline gives CDR1 LGHNT, CDR2 FRNRAP. The PBMCs had their origin in roughly 9.8 ml of fresh peripheral blood.

This receptor was identified in a woman aged 40 to 50 with Graves' ophthalmopathy. The gene calls are TRBV12-5 and TRBJ1-3; D is undetermined. The sample comprised blood. Written as DNA, the CDR3 is TGTGCTAGTGGTTTGCACACCAGCCGATACTCTGGAAACACCATATATTTT. Amino acid sequence: CASGLHTSRYSGNTIYF.